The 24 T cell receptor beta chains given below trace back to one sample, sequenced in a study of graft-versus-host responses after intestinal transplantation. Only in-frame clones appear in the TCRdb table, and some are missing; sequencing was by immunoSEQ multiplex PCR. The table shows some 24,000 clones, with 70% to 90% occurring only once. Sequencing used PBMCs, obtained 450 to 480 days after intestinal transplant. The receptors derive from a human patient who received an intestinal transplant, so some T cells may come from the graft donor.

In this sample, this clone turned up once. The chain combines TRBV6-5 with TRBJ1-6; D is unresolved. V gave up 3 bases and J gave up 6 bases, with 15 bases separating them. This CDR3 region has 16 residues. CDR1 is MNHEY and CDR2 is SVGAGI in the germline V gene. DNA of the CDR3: TGTGCCAGCAGTTATCGTCCCGTGCCTGGTAATTCACCCCTCCACTTT. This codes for CASSYRPVPGNSPLHF.

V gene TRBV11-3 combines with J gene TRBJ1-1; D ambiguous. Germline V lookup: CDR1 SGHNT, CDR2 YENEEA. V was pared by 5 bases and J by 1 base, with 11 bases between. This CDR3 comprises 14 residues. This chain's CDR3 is CASSEDGKNTEAFF. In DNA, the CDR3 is TGTGCCAGCAGCGAAGACGGCAAGAACACTGAAGCTTTCTTT.

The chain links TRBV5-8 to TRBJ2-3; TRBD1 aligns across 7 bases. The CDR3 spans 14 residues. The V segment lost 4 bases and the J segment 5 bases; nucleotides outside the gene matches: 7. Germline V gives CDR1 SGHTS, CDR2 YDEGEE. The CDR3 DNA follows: TGTGCCAGCAGCCTGGGACAGTACCTAGATACGCAGTATTTT. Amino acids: CASSLGQYLDTQYF.

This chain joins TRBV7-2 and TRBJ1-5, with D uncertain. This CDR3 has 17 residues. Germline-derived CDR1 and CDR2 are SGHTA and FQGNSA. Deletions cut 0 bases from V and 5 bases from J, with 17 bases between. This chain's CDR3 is CASSLAGGQVPHQPQHF. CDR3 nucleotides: TGTGCCAGCAGCTTAGCGGGCGGCCAGGTGCCTCATCAGCCCCAGCATTTT.

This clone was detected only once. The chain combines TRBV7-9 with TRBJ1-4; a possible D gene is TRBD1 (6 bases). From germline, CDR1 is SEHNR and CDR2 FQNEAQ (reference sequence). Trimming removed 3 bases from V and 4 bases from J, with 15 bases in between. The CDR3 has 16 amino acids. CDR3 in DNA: TGTGCCAGCAGCTTCCACCGGGGGGGCGTTAATGAAAAACTGTTTTTT. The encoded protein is CASSFHRGGVNEKLFF.

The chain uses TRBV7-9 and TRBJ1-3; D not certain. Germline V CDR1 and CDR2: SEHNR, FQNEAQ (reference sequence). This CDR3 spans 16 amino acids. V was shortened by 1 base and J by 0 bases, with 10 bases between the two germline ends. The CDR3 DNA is TGTGCCAGCAGCTTAGGCCGGGCGAGCTCTGGAAACACCATATATTTT. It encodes CASSLGRASSGNTIYF.

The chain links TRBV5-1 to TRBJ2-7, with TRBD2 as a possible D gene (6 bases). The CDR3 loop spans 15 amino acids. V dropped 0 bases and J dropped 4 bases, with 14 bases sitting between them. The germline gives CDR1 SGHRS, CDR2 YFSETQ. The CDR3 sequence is CASSLDPGLVYEQYF. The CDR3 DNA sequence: TGCGCCAGCAGCTTGGATCCGGGACTCGTATACGAGCAGTACTTC.

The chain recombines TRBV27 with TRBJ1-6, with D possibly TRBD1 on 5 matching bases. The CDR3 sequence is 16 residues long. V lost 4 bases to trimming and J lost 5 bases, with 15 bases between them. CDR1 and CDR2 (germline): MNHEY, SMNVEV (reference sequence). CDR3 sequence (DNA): TGTGCCAGCAGTTCCGTACCGGGGCCAGATAATTCACCCCTCCACTTT. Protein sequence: CASSSVPGPDNSPLHF.

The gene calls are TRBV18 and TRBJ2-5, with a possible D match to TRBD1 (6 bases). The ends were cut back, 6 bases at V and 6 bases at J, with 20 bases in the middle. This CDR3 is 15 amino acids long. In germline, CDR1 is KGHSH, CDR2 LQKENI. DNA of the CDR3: TGTGCCAGCTCCCCGAGTGGGGGCGGCAGAAAGACCCAGTACTTC. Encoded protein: CASSPSGGGRKTQYF.

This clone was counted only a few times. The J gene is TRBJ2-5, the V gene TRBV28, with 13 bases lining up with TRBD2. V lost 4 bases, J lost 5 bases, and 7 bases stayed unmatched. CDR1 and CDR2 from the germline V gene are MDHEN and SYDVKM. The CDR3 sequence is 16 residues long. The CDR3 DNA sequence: TGTGCCAGCAGTTCCCGGACTAGCGGGAGACCGGAGACCCAGTACTTC. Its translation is CASSSRTSGRPETQYF.

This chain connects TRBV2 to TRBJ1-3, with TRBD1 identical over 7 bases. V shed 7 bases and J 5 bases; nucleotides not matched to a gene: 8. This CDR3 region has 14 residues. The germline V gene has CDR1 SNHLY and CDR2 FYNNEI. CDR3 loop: CASKGYRGRNTIYF. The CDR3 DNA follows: TGTGCCAGCAAAGGCTACAGGGGTAGAAACACCATATATTTT.

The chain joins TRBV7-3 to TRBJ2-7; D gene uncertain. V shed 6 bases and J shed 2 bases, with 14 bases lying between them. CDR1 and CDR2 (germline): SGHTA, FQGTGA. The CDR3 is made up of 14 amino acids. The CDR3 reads CASSPKGPPYEQYF. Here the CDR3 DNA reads TGTGCCAGCAGTCCAAAAGGACCCCCCTACGAGCAGTACTTC.

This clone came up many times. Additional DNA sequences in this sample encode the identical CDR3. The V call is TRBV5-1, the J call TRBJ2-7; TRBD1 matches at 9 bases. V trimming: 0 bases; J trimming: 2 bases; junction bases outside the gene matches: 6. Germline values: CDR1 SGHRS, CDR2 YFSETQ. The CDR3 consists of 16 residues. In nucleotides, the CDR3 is TGCGCCAGCAGCTTGGGAGGGACAGGGCGGGCCTACGAGCAGTACTTC. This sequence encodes CASSLGGTGRAYEQYF.

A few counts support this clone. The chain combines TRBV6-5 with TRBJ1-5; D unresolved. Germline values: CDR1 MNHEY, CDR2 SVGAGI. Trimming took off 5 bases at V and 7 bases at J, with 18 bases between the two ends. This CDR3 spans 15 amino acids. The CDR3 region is CASSPPNDAAQPQHF. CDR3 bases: TGTGCCAGCAGTCCCCCGAACGACGCGGCGCAGCCCCAGCATTTT.

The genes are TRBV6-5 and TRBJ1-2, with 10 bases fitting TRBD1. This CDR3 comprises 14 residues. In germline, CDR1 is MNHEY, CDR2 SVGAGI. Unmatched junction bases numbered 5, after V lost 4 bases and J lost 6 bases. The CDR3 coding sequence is TGTGCCAGCAGTTCCGACAGGGGGCTGGATGGCTACACCTTC. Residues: CASSSDRGLDGYTF.

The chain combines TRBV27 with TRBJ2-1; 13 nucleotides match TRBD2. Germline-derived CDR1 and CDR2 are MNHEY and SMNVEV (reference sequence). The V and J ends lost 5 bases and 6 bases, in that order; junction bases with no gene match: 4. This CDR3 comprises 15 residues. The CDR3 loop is CASSILAGGGNEQFF. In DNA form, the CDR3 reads TGTGCCAGCAGTATACTAGCGGGAGGGGGCAATGAGCAGTTCTTC.

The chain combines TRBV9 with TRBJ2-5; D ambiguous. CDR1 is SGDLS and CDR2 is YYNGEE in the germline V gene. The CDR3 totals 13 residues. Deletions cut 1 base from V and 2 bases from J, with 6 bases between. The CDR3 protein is CASSVRLQETQYF. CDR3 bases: TGTGCCAGCAGCGTAAGGCTACAAGAGACCCAGTACTTC.

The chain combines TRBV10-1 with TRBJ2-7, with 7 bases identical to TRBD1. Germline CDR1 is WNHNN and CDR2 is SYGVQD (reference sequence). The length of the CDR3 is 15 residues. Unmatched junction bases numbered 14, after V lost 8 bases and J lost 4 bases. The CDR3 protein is CASVSGQSLRYEQYF. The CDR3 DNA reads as TGCGCCAGCGTCTCGGGACAGTCCCTTCGGTACGAGCAGTACTTC.

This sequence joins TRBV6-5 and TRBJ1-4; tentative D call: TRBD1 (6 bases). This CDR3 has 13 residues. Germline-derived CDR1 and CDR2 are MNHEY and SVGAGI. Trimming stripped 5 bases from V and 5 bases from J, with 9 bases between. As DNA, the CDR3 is TGTGCCAGCAGTCGTCAGGGGAATGAAAAACTGTTTTTT. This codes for CASSRQGNEKLFF.

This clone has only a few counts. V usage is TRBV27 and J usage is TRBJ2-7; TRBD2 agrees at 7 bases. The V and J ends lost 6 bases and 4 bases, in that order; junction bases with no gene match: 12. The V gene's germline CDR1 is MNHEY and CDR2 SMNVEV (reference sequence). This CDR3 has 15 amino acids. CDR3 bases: TGTGCCAGCAGCCTCGTGGGCGGGAGTGTGTACGAGCAGTACTTC. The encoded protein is CASSLVGGSVYEQYF.

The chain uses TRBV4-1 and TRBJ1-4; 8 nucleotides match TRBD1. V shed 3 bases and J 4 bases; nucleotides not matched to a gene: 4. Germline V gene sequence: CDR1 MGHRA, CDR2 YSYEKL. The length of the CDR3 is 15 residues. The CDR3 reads CASSQWTGLNEKLFF. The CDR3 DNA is TGCGCCAGCAGCCAGTGGACAGGGCTTAATGAAAAACTGTTTTTT.

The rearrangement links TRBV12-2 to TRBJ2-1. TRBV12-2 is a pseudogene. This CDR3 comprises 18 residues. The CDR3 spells CASRFVLRAQPPMGEQFF. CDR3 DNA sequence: TGTGCAAGTCGCTTCGTTCTCCGGGCGCAGCCGCCAATGGGTGAGCAGTTCTTC.

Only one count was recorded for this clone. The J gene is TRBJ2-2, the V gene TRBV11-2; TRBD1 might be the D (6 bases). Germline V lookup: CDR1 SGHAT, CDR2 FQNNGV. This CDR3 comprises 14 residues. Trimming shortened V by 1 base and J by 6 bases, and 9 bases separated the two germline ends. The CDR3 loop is CASSLVGGPGELFF. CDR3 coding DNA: TGTGCCAGCAGCTTAGTAGGGGGTCCCGGGGAGCTGTTTTTT. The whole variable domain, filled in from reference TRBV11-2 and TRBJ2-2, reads EAGVAQSPRYKIIEKRQSVAFWCNPISGHATLYWYQQILGQGPKLLIQFQNNGVVDDSQLPKDRFSAERLKGVDSTLKIQPAKLEDSAVYLCASSLVGGPGELFFGEGSRLTVL.

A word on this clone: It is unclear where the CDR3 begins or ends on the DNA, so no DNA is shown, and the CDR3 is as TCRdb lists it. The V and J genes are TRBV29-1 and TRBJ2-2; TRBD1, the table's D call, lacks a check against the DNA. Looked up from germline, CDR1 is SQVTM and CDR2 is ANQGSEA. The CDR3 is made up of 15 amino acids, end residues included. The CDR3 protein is CSVGSGTANTGELLF.